These 11 T cell receptor beta chains were all obtained from the same sample, sequenced in a study of blood T cell repertoires in COVID-19. Clones were sequenced by immunoSEQ multiplex PCR, and TCRdb holds only the in-frame ones, with some missing. This sample carries about 440,000 clones, approximately 90% of them seen once, and the ten largest clones take 10% to 15%. The sequencing sample was made of peripheral blood. The receptors here all came from a woman between 50 and 59 years old with COVID-19, enrolled during active disease.

The chain links TRBV19 to TRBJ1-1, with no clear D. The ends were cut back, 3 bases at V and 3 bases at J, with 8 bases in the middle. Germline lookup yields CDR1 LNHDA and CDR2 SQIVND (reference sequence). The length of the CDR3 is 13 residues. The CDR3 reads CASSIVTDTEAFF. CDR3 bases: TGTGCCAGTAGTATTGTTACAGACACTGAAGCTTTCTTT.

The J gene is TRBJ2-3, the V gene TRBV19; tentative D call: TRBD2 (5 bases). Between the trimmed V and J ends, which lost 3 bases and 8 bases, there was a span of 18 bases. The germline V gene encodes CDR1 LNHDA and CDR2 SQIVND (reference sequence). This CDR3 is 15 amino acids long. DNA for the CDR3: TGTGCCAGTAGTATCGGGCCCGGGGAAGACGGTACGCAGTATTTT. Translating gives CASSIGPGEDGTQYF.

The genes are TRBV7-9 and TRBJ1-6; D gene ambiguous. In germline, CDR1 is SEHNR, CDR2 FQNEAQ (reference sequence). The CDR3 has 16 residues. With 5 bases removed from V and 0 bases from J, the gap between germline ends came to 11 bases. This CDR3 reads CASSPGRSSYNSPLHF. In DNA, the CDR3 is TGTGCCAGCAGCCCCGGGAGGAGCTCCTATAATTCACCCCTCCACTTT.

The chain uses TRBV7-6 and TRBJ1-2; the D is unclear. The CDR3 spans 20 residues. CDR1 is SGHVS, CDR2 FNYEAQ, per germline. Trimming took off 5 bases at V and 1 base at J, with 29 bases between the two ends. CDR3 bases: TGTGCCAGCAGCCCCCATCCCCAAATCCCCCCCCGAGAGAATAACTATGGCTACACCTTC. Translating it yields CASSPHPQIPPRENNYGYTF.

The V call is TRBV30, the J call TRBJ1-1; the match to TRBD1 covers 8 bases. Germline V gene sequence: CDR1 GTSNPN, CDR2 SVGIG (reference sequence). V dropped 0 bases and J dropped 10; count of bases not matched to a gene: 4. This CDR3 comprises 12 residues. CDR3 bases: TGTGCCTGGAGTGTACAGGGGGAAAGAGCTTTCTTT. This codes for CAWSVQGERAFF.

The CDR3 region is CASSLLQGGNTIYF. The CDR3 DNA reads TGTGCCAGCAGCTTGCTCCAGGGGGGAAACACCATATATTTT. The chain links TRBV11-2 to TRBJ1-3, with D perhaps matching TRBD1 (6 bases). The CDR3 covers 14 residues. The germline V and J ends were trimmed by 3 bases and 4 bases, with 10 bases remaining between them. The germline CDR1 and CDR2 sequences are SGHAT and FQNNGV.

The chain links TRBV5-7 to TRBJ1-3; 7 nucleotides match TRBD1. TRBV5-7 falls under the ORF class, with uncertain function. The CDR3 extends over 15 amino acids. Losses at the gene ends were 1 base for V and 4 bases for J; bases not matched to a gene: 5. DNA for the CDR3: TGTGCCAGCAGCTTGAGGAGGGGGCTAGGAAACACCATATATTTT. It translates to CASSLRRGLGNTIYF.

The chain recombines TRBV10-3 with TRBJ2-3, with 8 bases that match TRBD1. With V trimmed by 6 bases and J by 3 bases, 5 bases remained unmatched. The CDR3 extends over 14 amino acids. Looked up from germline, CDR1 is ENHRY and CDR2 is SYGVKD. The CDR3 bases are TGTGCCATCAGGCAGGGGGCCGGGACAGATACGCAGTATTTT. This gives the protein CAIRQGAGTDTQYF.

This clone was picked up one time. The chain is built from TRBV6-1 and TRBJ2-7, with 11 bases identical to TRBD1. J gave up 3 bases and V 3 bases, and 7 bases lay outside the gene matches. CDR1 MNHNS and CDR2 SASEGT come from the germline V gene. The length of the CDR3 is 16 residues. CDR3 sequence: CASSDDTGTGGYEQYF. The CDR3 nucleotides read TGTGCCAGCAGTGATGACACCGGGACAGGGGGCTACGAGCAGTACTTC.

The rearrangement joins TRBV28 to TRBJ1-1, with TRBD1 as a possible D gene (5 bases). The germline gives CDR1 MDHEN, CDR2 SYDVKM. Trimming stripped 2 bases from V and 7 bases from J, with 17 bases between. This CDR3 has 15 residues. This chain's CDR3 is CASSLGGGGSFEAFF. The CDR3 DNA reads TGTGCCAGCAGTTTAGGTGGGGGGGGGAGCTTTGAAGCTTTCTTT.

The CDR3 sequence: CASRETGNTEAFF. CDR3 sequence (DNA): TGTGCCAGCAGGGAGACAGGGAACACTGAAGCTTTCTTT. The J gene is TRBJ1-1, the V gene TRBV6-5; perhaps TRBD1 as D (6 bases). Trimming took 6 bases from V and 1 from J, leaving 9 bases between them. This CDR3 spans 13 amino acids. CDR1 is MNHEY and CDR2 is SVGAGI in the germline V gene.